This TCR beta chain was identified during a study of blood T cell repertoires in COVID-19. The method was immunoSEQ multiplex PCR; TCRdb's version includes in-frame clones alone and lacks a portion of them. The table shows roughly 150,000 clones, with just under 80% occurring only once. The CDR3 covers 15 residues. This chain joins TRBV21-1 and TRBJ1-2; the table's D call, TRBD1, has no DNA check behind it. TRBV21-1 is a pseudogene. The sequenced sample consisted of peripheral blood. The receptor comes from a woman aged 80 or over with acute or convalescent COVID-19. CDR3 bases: TGTGCCAGCTCAAAGCGAACAGGGGGCCAATATGGCTACACCTTC. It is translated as CASSKRTGGQYGYTF.